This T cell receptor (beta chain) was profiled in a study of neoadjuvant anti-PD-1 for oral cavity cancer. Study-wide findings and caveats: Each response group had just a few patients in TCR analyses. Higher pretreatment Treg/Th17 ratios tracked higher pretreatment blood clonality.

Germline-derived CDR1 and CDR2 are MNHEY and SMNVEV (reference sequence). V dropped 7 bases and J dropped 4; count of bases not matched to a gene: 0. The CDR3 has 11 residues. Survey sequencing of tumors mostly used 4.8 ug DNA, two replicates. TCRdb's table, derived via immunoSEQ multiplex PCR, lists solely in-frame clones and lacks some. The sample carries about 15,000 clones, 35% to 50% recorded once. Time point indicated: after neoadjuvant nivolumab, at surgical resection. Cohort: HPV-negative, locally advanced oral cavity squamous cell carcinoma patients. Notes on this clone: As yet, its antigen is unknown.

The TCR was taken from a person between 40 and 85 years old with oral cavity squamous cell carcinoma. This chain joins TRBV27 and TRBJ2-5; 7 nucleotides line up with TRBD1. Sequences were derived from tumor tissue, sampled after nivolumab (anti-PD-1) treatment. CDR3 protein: CASTGGETQYF. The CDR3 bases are TGTGCCAGCACAGGGGGAGAGACCCAGTACTTC.